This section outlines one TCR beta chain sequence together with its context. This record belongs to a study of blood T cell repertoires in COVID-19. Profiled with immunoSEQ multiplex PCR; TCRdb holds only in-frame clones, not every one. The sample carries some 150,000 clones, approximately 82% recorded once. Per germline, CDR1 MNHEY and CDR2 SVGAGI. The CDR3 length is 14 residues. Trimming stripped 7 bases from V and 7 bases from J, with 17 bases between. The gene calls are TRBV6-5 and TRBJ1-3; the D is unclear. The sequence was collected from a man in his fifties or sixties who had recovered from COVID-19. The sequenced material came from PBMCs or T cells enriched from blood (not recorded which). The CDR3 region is CASKEGSVWNTIYF. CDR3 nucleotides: TGTGCCAGCAAGGAGGGTAGCGTGTGGAACACCATATATTTT.